The TCR beta chain described here comes from a study of shared clonotypes between healthy human individuals. Study-level information: The people who gave samples were a couple of women and a few men aged 18 to 49.

Deep level was the assay's run setting. Libraries were prepared by immunoSEQ multiplex PCR; TCRdb keeps only in-frame clonotypes and omits some of them. The sample holds 2 million to 3 million clones, around nine tenths seen once. This clone was seen more than once but under ten times. Its antigen remains unidentified. The sample has other DNA sequences that encode this CDR3 too. The study, taken as a whole, reports: All-four-donor shared clonotypes had higher generation probabilities than non-shared clonotypes did.

This clonotype originated in a young man in good health. The sequenced sample was naive CD4+ T cells sorted from blood. The sample's subset: CD45RA+ positively selected.

CDR3 region: CASTEGYGYTF. In nucleotides, the CDR3 is TGTGCCAGCACCGAGGGCTATGGCTACACCTTC. The chain has TRBV28 and TRBJ1-2; no definite D call. The germline gives CDR1 MDHEN, CDR2 SYDVKM. The CDR3 is 11 amino acids. The V and J ends lost 7 bases and 4 bases respectively, with 7 bases between them.